This T cell receptor (beta chain) was identified during a study of blood T cell repertoires in COVID-19. On the study more broadly: Sites across the United States, Italy and Spain contributed samples from acute and convalescent COVID-19. PBMCs, B-cell-depleted T cells, or T cells were the source of the cDNA or gDNA that made up the material.

This clone has a handful of counts. Authors' processing steps: Estimation of nucleated cell counts relied on the amplification of reference gene primers. Data came from immunoSEQ multiplex PCR; TCRdb stores just in-frame clones and leaves some out. V and J calls and clone size come straight from that table; D and trimming were deduced from the DNA. Here the sample spans 50,000 to 70,000 clones, around 90% being singletons. Germline CDR1 SGDLS, CDR2 YYNGEE. This CDR3 contains 17 residues. With V trimmed by 2 bases and J by 4 bases, 12 bases remained unmatched. This TCR was sampled from a man aged 55 to 69 with acute or convalescent COVID-19. This chain joins TRBV9 and TRBJ1-2, with 9 bases aligning to TRBD1. Sequencing was performed on peripheral blood. As DNA, the CDR3 is TGTGCCAGCAGCGTGCGGGACAGGGTTGCCACGTTCTATGGCTACACCTTC. Its translation: CASSVRDRVATFYGYTF.